One and the same sample provided the 13 T cell receptor beta chains below, sequenced in a study of T cell responses to AZD1222 COVID-19 vaccine. TCRdb's copy holds only in-frame clones and misses some; the assay was immunoSEQ multiplex PCR. The sample lists about 140,000 clones; approximately 80% were seen once. Sequenced material: peripheral blood, taken on day 0 of AZD1222 vaccination. The source of these receptors is an adult in good health.

This rearrangement joins TRBV7-3 to TRBJ2-1; possible D gene TRBD1, 6 bases. The CDR3 loop spans 14 amino acids. V was clipped by 4 bases and J by 11 bases, with 18 bases between them. The germline CDR1 and CDR2 sequences are SGHTA and FQGTGA. The CDR3 DNA sequence: TGTGCCAGCAGCTCTACCGGGACAATGGGCAAGCAGTTCTTC. It codes for CASSSTGTMGKQFF.

The rearrangement joins TRBV19 to TRBJ2-1, with 7 bases that match TRBD1. Germline V lookup: CDR1 LNHDA, CDR2 SQIVND (reference sequence). The CDR3 totals 20 residues. V was pared by 5 bases and J by 5 bases, with 24 bases of the junction left unmatched. CDR3 sequence reads: CASSPEGWDSIIQGNNEQFF. DNA of the CDR3: TGTGCCAGTAGTCCTGAAGGATGGGACAGTATCATCCAGGGGAACAATGAGCAGTTCTTC.

This clone was recorded a few times. Germline and junction disagree at one end, which may indicate a read error. The rearrangement joins TRBV15 to TRBJ1-2; no reliable D call. CDR1 and CDR2 from the germline V gene are LNHNV and YYDKDF (reference sequence). CDR3 length: 15 residues. The CDR3 protein is CATSRAGLPLYRYTF. CDR3 coding DNA: TGTGCCACCAGCAGAGCCGGTCTTCCCCTCTATCGCTACACCTTC.

The chain links TRBV25-1 to TRBJ1-1; 8 bases match TRBD1. The CDR3 runs to 14 residues. From germline, CDR1 is MGHDK and CDR2 SYGVNS. V was pared by 4 bases and J by 5 bases, with 6 bases of the junction left unmatched. The CDR3 DNA follows: TGTGCCAGCAGTGGACAGGGGCTGTTGACTGAAGCTTTCTTT. It translates to CASSGQGLLTEAFF.

In this sample, this clone turned up once. The chain couples TRBV3-1 (or the pseudogene TRBV3-2) to TRBJ1-1; TRBD1 aligns across 8 bases. The CDR3 has 14 amino acids. Germline V gene data show CDR1 as LGHDT and CDR2 as YNNKEL (reference sequence). V trimming: 5 bases; J trimming: 4 bases; junction bases outside the gene matches: 6. The CDR3 is CASSYGQGSTEAFF. The DNA for the CDR3 is TGTGCCAGCAGCTATGGACAGGGAAGCACTGAAGCTTTCTTT.

This clone was counted a few times. This chain links TRBV27 with TRBJ1-4, with D perhaps matching TRBD1 (6 bases). Germline V CDR1 and CDR2: MNHEY, SMNVEV (reference sequence). V lost 6 bases, J lost 0 bases, and 8 bases lay in between. CDR3 size: 14 residues. The CDR3 DNA sequence: TGTGCCAGCAGCGCAGGGGCAACTAATGAAAAACTGTTTTTT. Its protein product is CASSAGATNEKLFF.

The V and J genes are TRBV5-1 and TRBJ2-7, with TRBD2 identical over 11 bases. The V and J ends lost 5 bases and 3 bases, in that order; junction bases with no gene match: 7. The CDR3 consists of 15 residues. Germline CDR1 is SGHRS and CDR2 is YFSETQ. CDR3 DNA: TGCGCCAGCAGAAGAGGGACTAGCGGTTTCTACGAGCAGTACTTC. It yields the protein CASRRGTSGFYEQYF. Filled out from reference TRBV5-1 and TRBJ2-7, the complete variable domain reads KAGVTQTPRYLIKTRGQQVTLSCSPISGHRSVSWYQQTPGQGLQFLFEYFSETQRNKGNFPGRFSGRQFSNSRSEMNVSTLELGDSALYLCASRRGTSGFYEQYFGPGTRLTVT.

The gene calls are TRBV24-1 and TRBJ2-7; D not resolved. This CDR3 comprises 13 residues. The germline CDR1 and CDR2 sequences are KGHDR and SFDVKD. Trimming pared 1 base from V and 0 bases from J, leaving 3 bases between. CDR3 DNA: TGTGCCACCAGTGATTTAAACTCCTACGAGCAGTACTTC. Protein: CATSDLNSYEQYF.

V gene TRBV5-1 combines with J gene TRBJ1-1; TRBD1 might be the D (5 bases). V gave up 4 bases and J gave up 3 bases, with 16 bases separating them. The CDR3 contains 15 residues. CDR1 is SGHRS, CDR2 YFSETQ, per germline. CDR3 nucleotide sequence: TGCGCCAGCAGCCCGGGACTAACTATGGACACTGAAGCTTTCTTT. Protein sequence: CASSPGLTMDTEAFF. The whole variable domain, remainder taken from reference TRBV5-1 and TRBJ1-1, is KAGVTQTPRYLIKTRGQQVTLSCSPISGHRSVSWYQQTPGQGLQFLFEYFSETQRNKGNFPGRFSGRQFSNSRSEMNVSTLELGDSALYLCASSPGLTMDTEAFFGQGTRLTVV.

This chain links TRBV5-1 with TRBJ1-1; 12 nucleotides match TRBD1. The junction had 14 bases not matched to a gene; V was cut back by 3 bases and J by 2 bases. The germline gives CDR1 SGHRS, CDR2 YFSETQ. The CDR3 is 19 residues long. The CDR3 region has the DNA TGCGCCAGCAGCTCTTTGCTCCGGGGGACAGGGGGCCGTAACACTGAAGCTTTCTTT. It yields the protein CASSSLLRGTGGRNTEAFF.

The chain is built from TRBV7-8 and TRBJ1-5, with D possibly matching TRBD1 (6 bases). V was cut by 0 bases and J by 4 bases, with 13 bases left in between. The CDR3 contains 16 residues. CDR1 is SGHVS and CDR2 is FQNEAQ in the germline V gene. DNA of the CDR3: TGTGCCAGCAGCTTAGCGATTTGGGACAATAATCAGCCCCAGCATTTT. This translates into CASSLAIWDNNQPQHF.

This chain links TRBV5-4 with TRBJ1-1; 7 bases line up with TRBD1. Per germline, CDR1 SGHNT and CDR2 YYREEE (reference sequence). V shed 3 bases and J 7 bases; nucleotides not matched to a gene: 6. This CDR3 region has 13 residues. The CDR3 here is CASSSTGTVEAFF. CDR3 sequence (DNA): TGTGCCAGCAGCTCCACCGGGACAGTTGAAGCTTTCTTT.

Concerning this clone itself: The junction and the germline gene differ at one end; a read error may be behind it. The gene calls are TRBV7-8 and TRBJ2-7, with 9 positions matching TRBD1. The germline CDR1 and CDR2 sequences are SGHVS and FQNEAQ. The CDR3 runs 14 residues. In DNA, the CDR3 is TGTGCCAGCAGCTTCACAGGGGGCGCAGGGGACCAACACTTC. Its protein product is CASSFTGGAGDQHF.